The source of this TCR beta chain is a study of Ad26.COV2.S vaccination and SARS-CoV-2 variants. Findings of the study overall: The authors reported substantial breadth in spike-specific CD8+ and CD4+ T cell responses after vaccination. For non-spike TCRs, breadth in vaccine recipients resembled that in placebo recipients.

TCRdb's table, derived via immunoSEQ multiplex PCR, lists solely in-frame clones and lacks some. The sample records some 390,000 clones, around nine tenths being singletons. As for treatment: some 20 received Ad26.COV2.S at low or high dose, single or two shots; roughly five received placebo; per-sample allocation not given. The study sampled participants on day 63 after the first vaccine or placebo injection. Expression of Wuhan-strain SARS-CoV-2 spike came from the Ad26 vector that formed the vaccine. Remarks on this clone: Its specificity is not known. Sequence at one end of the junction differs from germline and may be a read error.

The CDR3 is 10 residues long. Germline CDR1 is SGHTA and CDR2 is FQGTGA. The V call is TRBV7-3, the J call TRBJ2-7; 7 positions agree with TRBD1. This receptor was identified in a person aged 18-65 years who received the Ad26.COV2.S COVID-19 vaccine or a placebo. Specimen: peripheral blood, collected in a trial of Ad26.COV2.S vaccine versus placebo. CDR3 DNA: TGTGCCAGAGGAACTGGACAGGTGGGGTTC. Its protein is CARGTGQVGF.